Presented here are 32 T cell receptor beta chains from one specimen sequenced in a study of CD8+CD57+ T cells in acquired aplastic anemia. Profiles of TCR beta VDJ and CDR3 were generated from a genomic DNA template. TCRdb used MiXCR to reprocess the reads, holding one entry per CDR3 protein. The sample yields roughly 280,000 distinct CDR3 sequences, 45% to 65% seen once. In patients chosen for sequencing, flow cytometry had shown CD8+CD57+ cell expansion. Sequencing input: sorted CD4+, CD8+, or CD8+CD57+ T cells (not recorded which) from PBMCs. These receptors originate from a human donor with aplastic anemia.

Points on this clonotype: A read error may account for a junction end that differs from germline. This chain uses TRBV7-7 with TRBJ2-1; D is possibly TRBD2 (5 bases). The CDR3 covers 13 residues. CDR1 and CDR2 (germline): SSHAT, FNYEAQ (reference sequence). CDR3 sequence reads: CASSSAGYNEQFF. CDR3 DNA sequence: TGTGCTAGCAGCTCGGCGGGCTACAATGAGCAGTTCTTC.

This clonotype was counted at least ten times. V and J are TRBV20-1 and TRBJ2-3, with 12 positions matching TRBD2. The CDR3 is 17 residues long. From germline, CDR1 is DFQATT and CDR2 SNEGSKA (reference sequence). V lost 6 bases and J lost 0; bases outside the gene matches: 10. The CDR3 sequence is CSARTSGNPPSTDTQYF. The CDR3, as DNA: TGCAGTGCGCGGACTAGCGGGAACCCTCCTAGCACAGATACGCAGTATTTT.

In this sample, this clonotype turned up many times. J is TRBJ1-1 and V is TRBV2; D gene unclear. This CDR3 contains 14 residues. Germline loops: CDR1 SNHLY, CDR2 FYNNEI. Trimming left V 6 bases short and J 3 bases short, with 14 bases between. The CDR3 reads CASSPLDRDTEAFF. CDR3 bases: TGTGCCAGCAGCCCCTTGGATAGGGACACTGAAGCTTTCTTT.

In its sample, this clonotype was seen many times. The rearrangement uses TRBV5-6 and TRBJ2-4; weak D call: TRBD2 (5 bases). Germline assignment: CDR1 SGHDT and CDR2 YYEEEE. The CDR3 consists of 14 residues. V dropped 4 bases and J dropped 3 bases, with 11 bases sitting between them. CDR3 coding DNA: TGTGCCAGCAGCCCGAACCGGGACAAAAACATTCAGTACTTC. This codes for CASSPNRDKNIQYF.

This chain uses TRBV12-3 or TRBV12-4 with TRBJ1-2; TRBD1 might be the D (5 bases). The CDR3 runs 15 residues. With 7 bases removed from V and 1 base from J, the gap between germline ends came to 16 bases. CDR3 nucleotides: TGTGCCAGCATCTTGCTTGGGGGGGATAACTATGGCTACACCTTC. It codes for CASILLGGDNYGYTF.

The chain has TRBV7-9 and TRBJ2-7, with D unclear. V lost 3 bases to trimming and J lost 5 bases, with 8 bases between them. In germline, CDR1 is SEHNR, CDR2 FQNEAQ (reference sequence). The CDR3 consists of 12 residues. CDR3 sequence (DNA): TGTGCCAGCAGCTTTTTCCGGGACGAGCAGTACTTC. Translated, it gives CASSFFRDEQYF. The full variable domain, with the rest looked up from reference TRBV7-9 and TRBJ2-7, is DTGVSQNPRHKITKRGQNVTFRCDPISEHNRLYWYRQTLGQGPEFLTYFQNEAQLEKSRLLSDRFSAERPKGSFSTLEIQRTEQGDSAMYLCASSFFRDEQYFGPGTRLTVT.

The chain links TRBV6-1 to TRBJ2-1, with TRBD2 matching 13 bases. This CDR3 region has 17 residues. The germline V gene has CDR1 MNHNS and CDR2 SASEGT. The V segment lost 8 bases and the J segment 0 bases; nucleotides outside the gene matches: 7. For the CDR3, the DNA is TGTGCCAGCGGATCGACTAGCGGGGGGAGCTCCTACAATGAGCAGTTCTTC. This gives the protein CASGSTSGGSSYNEQFF.

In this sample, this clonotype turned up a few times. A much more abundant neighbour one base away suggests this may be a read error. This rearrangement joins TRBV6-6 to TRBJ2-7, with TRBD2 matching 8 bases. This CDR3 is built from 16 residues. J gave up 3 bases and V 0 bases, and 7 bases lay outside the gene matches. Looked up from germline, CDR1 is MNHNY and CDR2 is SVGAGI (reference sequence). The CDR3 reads CASSYSPGRGGYEQYF. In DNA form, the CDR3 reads TGTGCCAGCAGTTACTCGCCGGGACGGGGGGGCTACGAGCAGTACTTC.

The chain's CDR3 is CASSYRATDTQYF. The CDR3 region has the DNA TGTGCCAGCAGCTATCGAGCTACAGATACGCAGTATTTT. This chain uses TRBV6-4 with TRBJ2-3; no firm D call. Trimming left V 6 bases short and J 3 bases short, with 10 bases between. The CDR3 runs 13 residues. Germline V gene sequence: CDR1 MRHNA, CDR2 SNTAGT.

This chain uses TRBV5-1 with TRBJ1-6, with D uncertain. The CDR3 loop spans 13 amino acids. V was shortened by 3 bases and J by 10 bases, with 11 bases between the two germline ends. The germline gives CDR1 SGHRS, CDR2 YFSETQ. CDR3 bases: TGCGCCAGCAGCTCATTGTCTTGGTCACCCCTCCACTTT. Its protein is CASSSLSWSPLHF.

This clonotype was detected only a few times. The CDR3 DNA reads as TGCAGCGTTGACAGACAGGGGGCGGCCCAGTACTTC. As protein: CSVDRQGAAQYF. The rearrangement joins TRBV29-1 to TRBJ2-5, with 10 bases that match TRBD1. Germline values: CDR1 SQVTM, CDR2 ANQGSEA. The CDR3 contains 12 residues. V was clipped by 3 bases and J by 9 bases; unmatched bases: 4.

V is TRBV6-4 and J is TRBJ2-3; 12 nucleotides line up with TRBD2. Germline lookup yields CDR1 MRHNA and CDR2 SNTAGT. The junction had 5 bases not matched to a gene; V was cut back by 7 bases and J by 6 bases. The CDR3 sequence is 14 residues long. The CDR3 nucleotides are TGTGCCAGCACTAGCGGGGGGGCCACGGATACGCAGTATTTT. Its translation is CASTSGGATDTQYF.

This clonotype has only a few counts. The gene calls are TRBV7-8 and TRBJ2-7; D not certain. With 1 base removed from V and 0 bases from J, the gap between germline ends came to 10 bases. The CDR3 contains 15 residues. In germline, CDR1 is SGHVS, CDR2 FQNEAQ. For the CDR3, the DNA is TGTGCCAGCAGCTTAGAGGCTGTGTTCTCCTACGAGCAGTACTTC. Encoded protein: CASSLEAVFSYEQYF.

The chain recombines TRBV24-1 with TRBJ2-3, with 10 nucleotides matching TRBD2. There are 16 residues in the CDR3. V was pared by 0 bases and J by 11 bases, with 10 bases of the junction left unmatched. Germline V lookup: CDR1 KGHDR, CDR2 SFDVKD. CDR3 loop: CATSDLSSGGLNEQYF. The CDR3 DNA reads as TGTGCCACCAGTGATTTGAGTAGCGGGGGGTTGAATGAGCAGTATTTT.

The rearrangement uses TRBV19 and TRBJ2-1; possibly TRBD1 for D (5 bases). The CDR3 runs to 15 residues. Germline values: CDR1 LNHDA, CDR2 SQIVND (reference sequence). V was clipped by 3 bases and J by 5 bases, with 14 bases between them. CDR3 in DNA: TGTGCCAGTAGTATCGGTTGGGCAGGGAACAATGAGCAGTTCTTC. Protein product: CASSIGWAGNNEQFF.

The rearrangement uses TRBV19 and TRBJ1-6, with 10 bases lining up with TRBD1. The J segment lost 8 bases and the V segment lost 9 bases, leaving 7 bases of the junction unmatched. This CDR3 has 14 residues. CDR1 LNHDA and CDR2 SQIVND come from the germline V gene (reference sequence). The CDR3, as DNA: TGTGCCAGCACCGGGGGACAGGGGCATTCACCCCTCCACTTT. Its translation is CASTGGQGHSPLHF.

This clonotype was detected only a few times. The CDR3 is CSARVGAGVYEQYF. DNA of the CDR3: TGCAGTGCTAGAGTAGGAGCGGGAGTCTACGAGCAGTACTTC. The V and J genes are TRBV20-1 and TRBJ2-7; 8 nucleotides line up with TRBD2. This CDR3 has 14 amino acids. The germline V gene encodes CDR1 DFQATT and CDR2 SNEGSKA (reference sequence). The trim removed 1 base at V and 3 bases at J, leaving 5 bases unmatched.

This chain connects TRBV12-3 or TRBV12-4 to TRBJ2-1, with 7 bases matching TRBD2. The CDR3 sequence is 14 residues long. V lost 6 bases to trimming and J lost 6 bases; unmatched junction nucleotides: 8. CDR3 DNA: TGTGCCAGCAGCCTGAGACTAGCTGCCAATGAGCAGTTCTTC. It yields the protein CASSLRLAANEQFF.

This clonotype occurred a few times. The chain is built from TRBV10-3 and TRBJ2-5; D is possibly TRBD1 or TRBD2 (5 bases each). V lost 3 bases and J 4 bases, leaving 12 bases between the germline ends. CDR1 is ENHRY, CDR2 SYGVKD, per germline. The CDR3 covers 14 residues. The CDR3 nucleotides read TGTGCCATCAGTGACCCGGGACGTCGAGAGACCCAGTACTTC. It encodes CAISDPGRRETQYF.

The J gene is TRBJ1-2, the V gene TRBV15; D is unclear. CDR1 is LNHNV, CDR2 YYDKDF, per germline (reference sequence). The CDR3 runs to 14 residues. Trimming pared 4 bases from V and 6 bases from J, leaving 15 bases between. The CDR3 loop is CATSKAGSLHGYTF. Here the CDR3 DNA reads TGTGCCACCAGCAAGGCGGGCAGTCTTCATGGCTACACCTTC.

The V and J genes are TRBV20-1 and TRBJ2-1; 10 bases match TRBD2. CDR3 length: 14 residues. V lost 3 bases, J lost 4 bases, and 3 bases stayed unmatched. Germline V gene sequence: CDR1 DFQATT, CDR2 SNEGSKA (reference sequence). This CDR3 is CSASYSGRYNEQFF. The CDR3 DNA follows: TGCAGTGCTAGTTATAGCGGGAGGTACAATGAGCAGTTCTTC.

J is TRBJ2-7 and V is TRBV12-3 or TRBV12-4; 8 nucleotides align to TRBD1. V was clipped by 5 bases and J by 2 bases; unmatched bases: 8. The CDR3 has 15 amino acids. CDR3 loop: CASSPRDRLAYEQYF. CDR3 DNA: TGTGCCAGCAGTCCGAGGGACAGGTTAGCCTACGAGCAGTACTTC.

The CDR3 is CATSDLRETQYF. In nucleotides, the CDR3 is TGTGCCACCAGTGACTTACGAGAGACCCAGTACTTC. The chain carries TRBV24-1 and TRBJ2-5; D is uncertain. The V and J ends lost 4 bases and 4 bases respectively, with 6 bases between them. CDR3 size: 12 residues. The germline gives CDR1 KGHDR, CDR2 SFDVKD.

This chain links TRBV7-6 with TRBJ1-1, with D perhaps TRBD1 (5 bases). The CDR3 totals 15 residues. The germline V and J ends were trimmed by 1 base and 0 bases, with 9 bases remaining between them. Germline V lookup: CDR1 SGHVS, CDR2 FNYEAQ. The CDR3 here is CASSLGDWMNTEAFF. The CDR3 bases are TGTGCCAGCAGCTTAGGGGACTGGATGAACACTGAAGCTTTCTTT. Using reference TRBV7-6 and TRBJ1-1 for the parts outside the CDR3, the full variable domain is GAGVSQSPRYKVTKRGQDVALRCDPISGHVSLYWYRQALGQGPEFLTYFNYEAQQDKSGLPNDRFSAERPEGSISTLTIQRTEQRDSAMYRCASSLGDWMNTEAFFGQGTRLTVV.

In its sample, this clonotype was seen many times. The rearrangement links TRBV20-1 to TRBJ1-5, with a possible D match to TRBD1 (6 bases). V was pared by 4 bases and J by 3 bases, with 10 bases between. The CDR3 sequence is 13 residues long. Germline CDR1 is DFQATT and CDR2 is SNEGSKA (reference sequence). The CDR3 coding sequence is TGCAGTGCTAAAGGACAGCCCAATCAGCCCCAGCATTTT. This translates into CSAKGQPNQPQHF.

CDR3 sequence: CASSLATGLGQETQYF. DNA for the CDR3: TGTGCCAGCAGCTTAGCGACGGGCTTGGGTCAAGAGACCCAGTACTTC. The chain is built from TRBV7-8 and TRBJ2-5; no reliable D call. Per the germline V gene, CDR1 is SGHVS and CDR2 is FQNEAQ. The CDR3 is 16 residues long. The germline V and J ends were trimmed by 0 bases and 2 bases, with 13 bases remaining between them.

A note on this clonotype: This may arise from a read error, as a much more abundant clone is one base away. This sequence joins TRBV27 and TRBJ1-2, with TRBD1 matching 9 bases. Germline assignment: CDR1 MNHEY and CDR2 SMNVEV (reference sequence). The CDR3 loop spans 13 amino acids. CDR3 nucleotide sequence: TGTGTCAGCAGTTCGGGGACAGGGAGGGGCTACACCTTC. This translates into CVSSSGTGRGYTF.

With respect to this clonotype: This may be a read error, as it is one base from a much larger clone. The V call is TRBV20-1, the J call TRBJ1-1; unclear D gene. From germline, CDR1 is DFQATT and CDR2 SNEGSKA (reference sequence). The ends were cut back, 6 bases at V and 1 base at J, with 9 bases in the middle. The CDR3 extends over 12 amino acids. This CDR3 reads CSAHRTNTEAFF. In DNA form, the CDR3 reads TGCAGTGCCCACCGTACGAACACTGAAGCTTTCTTT.

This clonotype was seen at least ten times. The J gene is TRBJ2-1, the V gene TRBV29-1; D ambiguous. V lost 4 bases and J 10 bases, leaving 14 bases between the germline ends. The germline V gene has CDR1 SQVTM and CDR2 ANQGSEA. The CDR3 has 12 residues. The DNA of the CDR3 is TGCAGCGTTGCTCAGGAGAGTTTGGAGCAGTTCTTC. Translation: CSVAQESLEQFF.

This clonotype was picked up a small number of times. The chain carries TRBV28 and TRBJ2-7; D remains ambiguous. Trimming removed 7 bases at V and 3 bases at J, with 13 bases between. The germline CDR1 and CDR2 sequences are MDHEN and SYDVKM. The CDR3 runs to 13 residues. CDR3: CASTLLDGYEQYF. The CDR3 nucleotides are TGTGCCAGCACCTTGCTGGACGGCTACGAGCAGTACTTC.

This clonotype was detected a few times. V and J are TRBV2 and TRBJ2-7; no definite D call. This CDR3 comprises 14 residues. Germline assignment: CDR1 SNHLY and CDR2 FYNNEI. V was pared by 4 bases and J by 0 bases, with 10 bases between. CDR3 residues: CASSGTSSSYEQYF. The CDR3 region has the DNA TGTGCCAGCAGTGGAACGTCAAGCTCCTACGAGCAGTACTTC.

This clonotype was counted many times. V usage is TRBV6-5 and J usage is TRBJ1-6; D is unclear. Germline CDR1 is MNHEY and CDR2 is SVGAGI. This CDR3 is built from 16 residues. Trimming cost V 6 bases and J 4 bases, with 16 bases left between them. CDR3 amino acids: CASRRAIMDYNSPLHF. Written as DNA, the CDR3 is TGTGCCAGCAGGAGGGCAATAATGGATTATAATTCACCCCTCCACTTT.